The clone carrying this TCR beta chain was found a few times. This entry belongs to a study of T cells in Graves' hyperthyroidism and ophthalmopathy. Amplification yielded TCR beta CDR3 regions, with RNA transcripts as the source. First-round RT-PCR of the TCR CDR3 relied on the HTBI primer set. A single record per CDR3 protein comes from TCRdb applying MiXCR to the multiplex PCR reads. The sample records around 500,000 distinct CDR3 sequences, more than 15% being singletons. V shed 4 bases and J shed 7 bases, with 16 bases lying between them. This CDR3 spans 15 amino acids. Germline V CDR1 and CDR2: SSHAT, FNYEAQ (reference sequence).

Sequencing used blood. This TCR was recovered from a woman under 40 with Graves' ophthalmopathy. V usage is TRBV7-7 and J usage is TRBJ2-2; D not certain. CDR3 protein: CASSSLTSPGGELFF. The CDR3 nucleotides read TGTGCCAGCAGCTCCCTGACCTCCCCCGGCGGGGAGCTGTTTTTT.